This entry is about one T cell receptor (beta chain). Its antigen is not known. These data are taken from a study of T cell responses to AZD1222 COVID-19 vaccine. Across the whole study: Pooling was applied to second doses at about 4 or about 12 weeks. The study's findings and limits: A mostly white British donor set with more females was recruited, and clonal diversity was possibly underestimated. Epitopes outside B.1.351 and B.1.1.7 mutated regions reportedly drew nearly half of spike TCRs.

Sequencing was performed with immunoSEQ multiplex PCR; in TCRdb, only in-frame clones are kept and a portion is missing. The table shows around 130,000 clones, with approximately 91% occurring only once. Looked up from germline, CDR1 is MNHEY and CDR2 is SVGAGI. The CDR3 has 15 amino acids. J was trimmed by 0 bases and V by 7 bases; bases with no gene match: 9. This TCR derives from an adult in good health. Specimen: peripheral blood, collected on day 0 of AZD1222 vaccination. The chain combines TRBV6-5 with TRBJ2-7; TRBD1 agrees at 7 bases. Written as DNA, the CDR3 is TGTGCCAGCACCGACTCTACAGGGGACTCCTACGAGCAGTACTTC. Translating gives CASTDSTGDSYEQYF.